A single sample gave rise to the 30 T cell receptor beta chains below, sequenced in a study of vaccination and CD4 T cells after COVID-19. The antigens these receptors bind are not known. Treatment denoted: approximately nine-day PBMC culture with coronavirus spike peptide pools or control peptides (ViraFEST assay). Cultured CD4+ T cell DNA underwent sequencing with the Oncomine TCR Beta short-read assay. TCRdb used MiXCR to reprocess the PCR reads, holding one entry per CDR3 protein. The sample has about 11,000 distinct CDR3 sequences; 65% to 80% are singletons. The sample taken for sequencing was CD4+ T cells from blood, cultured in vitro. These TCRs come from a human donor who had recovered from COVID-19.

The rearrangement links TRBV6-1 to TRBJ2-3; 7 bases align to TRBD2. Germline V CDR1 and CDR2: MNHNS, SASEGT. CDR3 length equals 18 residues. V was pared by 9 bases and J by 6 bases, with 24 bases of the junction left unmatched. DNA of the CDR3: TGTGCCAGTACTAGGTGGGACTACAGCGGCCTGGGTTGGGATACGCAGTATTTT. Translation: CASTRWDYSGLGWDTQYF.

CDR3 sequence (DNA): TGTGCCAGAAGATTGAGACAGTTCGCGAACACCGGGGAGCTGTTTTTT. Its protein is CARRLRQFANTGELFF. This chain uses TRBV7-2 with TRBJ2-2; a possible D gene is TRBD1 (5 bases). Trimming took off 9 bases at V and 0 bases at J, with 17 bases between the two ends. CDR1 and CDR2 from the germline V gene are SGHTA and FQGNSA. The CDR3 length is 16 residues.

V and J are TRBV28 and TRBJ1-5, with D perhaps TRBD1 (5 bases). CDR1 MDHEN and CDR2 SYDVKM come from the germline V gene. CDR3 length: 14 residues. Deletions cut 7 bases from V and 3 bases from J, with 13 bases between. CDR3 sequence reads: CASTLGGTNQPQHF. The CDR3 DNA is TGTGCCAGCACCCTGGGGGGTACCAATCAGCCCCAGCATTTT.

The chain couples TRBV20-1 to TRBJ1-1; 9 positions agree with TRBD1. CDR3 length: 16 residues. Per germline, CDR1 DFQATT and CDR2 SNEGSKA (reference sequence). J lost 4 bases, V lost 5 bases, and 14 bases had no gene match. CDR3 coding DNA: TGCAGTGCTCCTTTCATGGGACAGGGTGAGGCCACTGAAGCTTTCTTT. Protein product: CSAPFMGQGEATEAFF.

This clonotype came up a few times. V and J are TRBV10-3 and TRBJ1-1, with D maybe TRBD1 (6 bases). Germline-derived CDR1 and CDR2 are ENHRY and SYGVKD. The V gene lost 2 bases and the J gene lost 4 bases, with 14 bases spanning the gap. This CDR3 is 15 amino acids long. The CDR3 DNA reads as TGTGCCATCAGTGAGCTGCAGGGGTCTGGCACTGAAGCTTTCTTT. This sequence encodes CAISELQGSGTEAFF.

This clonotype has a single count. CDR3 DNA: TGTGCCAGCAGCTTTTTACAGGAGAACACTGAAGCTTTCTTT. This gives the protein CASSFLQENTEAFF. The chain couples TRBV7-8 to TRBJ1-1; a possible D gene is TRBD1 (5 bases). CDR3 length equals 14 residues. V was clipped by 3 bases and J by 1 base, with 9 bases between them. The V gene's germline CDR1 is SGHVS and CDR2 FQNEAQ. Combining the CDR3 with reference TRBV7-8 and TRBJ1-1 gives the whole variable domain GAGVSQSPRYKVAKRGQDVALRCDPISGHVSLFWYQQALGQGPEFLTYFQNEAQLDKSGLPSDRFFAERPEGSVSTLKIQRTQQEDSAVYLCASSFLQENTEAFFGQGTRLTVV.

CDR3 sequence (DNA): TGTGCCAGCAGCCGACAGGGGGTGAGGGGAAGCAATCAGCCCCAGCATTTT. Translated, it gives CASSRQGVRGSNQPQHF. This chain links TRBV6-1 with TRBJ1-5; 9 bases are a match to TRBD1. Looked up from germline, CDR1 is MNHNS and CDR2 is SASEGT. The CDR3 runs to 17 residues. V trimming: 6 bases; J trimming: 1 base; junction bases outside the gene matches: 10.

The CDR3 DNA follows: TGTGCCAGCAGCCCAAGACAACTAGAAAGCACAGATACGCAGTATTTT. Its protein is CASSPRQLESTDTQYF. The J gene is TRBJ2-3, the V gene TRBV7-2; D possibly corresponds to TRBD2 (5 bases). CDR1 is SGHTA, CDR2 FQGNSA, per germline. The CDR3 runs to 16 residues. The germline V and J ends were trimmed by 5 bases and 0 bases, with 15 bases remaining between them.

This chain uses TRBV24-1 with TRBJ2-2; no clear D. CDR3 size: 13 residues. Germline V CDR1 and CDR2: KGHDR, SFDVKD. The germline V and J ends were trimmed by 9 bases and 0 bases, with 7 bases remaining between them. CDR3 sequence: CATDGANTGELFF. In DNA, the CDR3 is TGTGCCACCGATGGGGCGAACACCGGGGAGCTGTTTTTT.

The chain has TRBV6-1 and TRBJ2-7, with 13 nucleotides matching TRBD2. Germline V gene lookup returns CDR1 MNHNS and CDR2 SASEGT. The CDR3 is made up of 16 amino acids. The junction had 11 bases not matched to a gene; V was cut back by 7 bases and J by 5 bases. The CDR3 region has the DNA TGTGCCAGCAAAGGTTGGACTAGCGGGAGATTGGACGAGCAGTACTTC. As protein: CASKGWTSGRLDEQYF.

This rearrangement joins TRBV7-2 to TRBJ1-5; possibly TRBD1 for D (5 bases). The germline gives CDR1 SGHTA, CDR2 FQGNSA. The germline V and J ends were trimmed by 5 bases and 4 bases, with 9 bases remaining between them. The CDR3 loop spans 13 amino acids. CDR3: CASSVRGNQPQHF. In nucleotides, the CDR3 is TGTGCCAGCAGCGTTCGGGGGAATCAGCCCCAGCATTTT.

V usage is TRBV11-2 and J usage is TRBJ1-6, with 8 nucleotides matching TRBD1. Germline V lookup: CDR1 SGHAT, CDR2 FQNNGV. This CDR3 spans 16 amino acids. J gave up 7 bases and V 6 bases, and 11 bases lay outside the gene matches. The CDR3 reads CASRRPGTGSNSPLHF. CDR3 coding DNA: TGTGCCAGCAGACGTCCCGGGACAGGCTCAAATTCACCCCTCCACTTT. Full variable domain (missing parts from reference TRBV11-2 and TRBJ1-6): EAGVAQSPRYKIIEKRQSVAFWCNPISGHATLYWYQQILGQGPKLLIQFQNNGVVDDSQLPKDRFSAERLKGVDSTLKIQPAKLEDSAVYLCASRRPGTGSNSPLHFGNGTRLTVT.

This clonotype is a singleton in its sample. The V and J genes are TRBV3-1 and TRBJ2-3; 9 nucleotides line up with TRBD2. J gave up 4 bases and V 4 bases, and 12 bases lay outside the gene matches. This CDR3 contains 17 residues. Germline-derived CDR1 and CDR2 are LGHDT and YNNKEL (reference sequence). CDR3 amino acids: CASSRPSGALRPDTQYF. The CDR3 DNA is TGTGCCAGCAGCCGGCCTAGCGGGGCCTTACGACCAGATACGCAGTATTTT.

The chain combines TRBV12-3 or TRBV12-4 with TRBJ2-5, with a possible D match to TRBD1 (5 bases). Trimming left V 3 bases short and J 9 bases short, with 17 bases between. The CDR3 totals 14 residues. The CDR3 region is CASSFQGPAKAQYF. The CDR3 DNA is TGTGCCAGCAGTTTCCAGGGCCCGGCGAAGGCCCAGTACTTC.

This chain connects TRBV19 to TRBJ2-2, with D possibly being TRBD1 or TRBD2 (5 bases each). Trimming stripped 4 bases from V and 4 bases from J, with 16 bases between. The length of the CDR3 is 16 residues. CDR1 and CDR2 (germline): LNHDA, SQIVND (reference sequence). The DNA of the CDR3 is TGTGCCAGTAGTAAAGGGGAGCGCCCAGGCACCGGGGAGCTGTTTTTT. It specifies CASSKGERPGTGELFF.

The chain couples TRBV27 to TRBJ1-5; D is uncertain. V shed 0 bases and J shed 2 bases, with 8 bases lying between them. The CDR3 is 15 residues long. The V gene's germline CDR1 is MNHEY and CDR2 SMNVEV (reference sequence). CDR3 region: CASSLSPARNQPQHF. The CDR3 nucleotides read TGTGCCAGCAGTTTATCTCCCGCCCGCAATCAGCCCCAGCATTTT.

The V call is TRBV12-3 or TRBV12-4, the J call TRBJ2-7; D is undetermined. V was shortened by 5 bases and J by 6 bases, with 5 bases between the two germline ends. This CDR3 contains 10 residues. CDR3 loop: CASSRGEQYF. Here the CDR3 DNA reads TGTGCCAGCAGTCGTGGCGAGCAGTACTTC.

The chain carries TRBV11-2 and TRBJ2-3; D is unclear. The CDR3 runs to 13 residues. Germline CDR1 and CDR2: SGHAT and FQNNGV. The ends were cut back, 5 bases at V and 9 bases at J, with 15 bases in the middle. As DNA, the CDR3 is TGTGCCAGCAGCGCGGTGGGTCAGGCAACGCAGTATTTT. This gives the protein CASSAVGQATQYF.

The rearrangement links TRBV6-2 or TRBV6-3 to TRBJ1-5; D uncertain. The CDR3 length is 16 residues. V dropped 2 bases and J dropped 1 base, with 12 bases sitting between them. Germline V gene sequence: CDR1 MNHEY, CDR2 SVGEGT. CDR3 loop: CASSYRWTVSNQPQHF. Here the CDR3 DNA reads TGTGCCAGCAGTTACCGCTGGACGGTCAGCAATCAGCCCCAGCATTTT.

The rearrangement links TRBV2 to TRBJ2-7, with TRBD1 identical over 10 bases. Germline lookup yields CDR1 SNHLY and CDR2 FYNNEI. The CDR3 covers 16 residues. J lost 3 bases, V lost 1 base, and 6 bases had no gene match. The CDR3 sequence: CASSEGWDRGIYEQYF. Written as DNA, the CDR3 is TGTGCCAGCAGTGAAGGGTGGGACAGGGGTATCTACGAGCAGTACTTC.

This chain connects TRBV6-5 to TRBJ2-2; maybe TRBD2 (6 bases). Per the germline V gene, CDR1 is MNHEY and CDR2 is SVGAGI. V was clipped by 1 base and J by 0 bases, with 12 bases between them. CDR3 length: 17 amino acids. The CDR3 is CASSYFWRGPNTGELFF. CDR3 DNA sequence: TGTGCCAGCAGTTACTTTTGGCGGGGCCCGAACACCGGGGAGCTGTTTTTT.

This clonotype was picked up one time. CDR3 sequence (DNA): TGTGCCAGCAGTGATCCCGGGACCTTCTATGGCTACACCTTC. It specifies CASSDPGTFYGYTF. The chain uses TRBV6-1 and TRBJ1-2, with TRBD1 as a possible D gene (5 bases). Germline V gene data show CDR1 as MNHNS and CDR2 as SASEGT. The CDR3 is 14 amino acids. The V end was cut by 3 bases, the J end by 4 bases, with 12 bases between.

This clonotype has just one count. This rearrangement joins TRBV10-1 to TRBJ2-2; D gene uncertain. CDR1 and CDR2 (germline): WNHNN, SYGVQD (reference sequence). The germline V and J ends were trimmed by 2 bases and 1 base, with 8 bases remaining between them. The CDR3 totals 15 residues. This CDR3 is CASSESVVNTGELFF. DNA for the CDR3: TGCGCCAGCAGTGAGAGCGTGGTGAACACCGGGGAGCTGTTTTTT.

The chain carries TRBV7-2 and TRBJ2-1; possible D gene TRBD2, 6 bases. Trimming took 2 bases from V and 6 from J, leaving 14 bases between them. The CDR3 loop spans 15 amino acids. Germline V gene sequence: CDR1 SGHTA, CDR2 FQGNSA. The CDR3 spells CASSLNPGVPNEQFF. CDR3 DNA sequence: TGTGCCAGCAGCTTAAATCCGGGGGTACCCAATGAGCAGTTCTTC. The full variable domain, in which reference TRBV7-2 and TRBJ2-1 provide the parts outside the CDR3, is GAGVSQSPSNKVTEKGKDVELRCDPISGHTALYWYRQSLGQGLEFLIYFQGNSAPDKSGLPSDRFSAERTGGSVSTLTIQRTQQEDSAVYLCASSLNPGVPNEQFFGPGTRLTVL.

This chain's CDR3 is CASNAQGSHEAFF. CDR3 nucleotides: TGTGCCAGCAACGCTCAGGGATCACATGAAGCTTTCTTT. This chain uses TRBV2 with TRBJ1-1, with D possibly being TRBD1 (5 bases). CDR1 and CDR2 (germline): SNHLY, FYNNEI. The germline V and J ends were trimmed by 7 bases and 7 bases, with 16 bases remaining between them. This CDR3 region has 13 residues.

This clonotype was picked up one time. The CDR3 nucleotides read TGCAGTGCCCCCCGGACAGGGGGCTTGAACACTGAAGCTTTCTTT. Amino acid sequence: CSAPRTGGLNTEAFF. The rearrangement links TRBV20-1 to TRBJ1-1; 11 bases are a match to TRBD1. The V gene's germline CDR1 is DFQATT and CDR2 SNEGSKA (reference sequence). The CDR3 has 15 amino acids. V dropped 6 bases and J dropped 0; count of bases not matched to a gene: 6.

This clonotype showed up just a few times. The DNA for the CDR3 is TGTGCCACCAGTGATCCTCGAAATGGGGACACTGAAGCTTTCTTT. Translating gives CATSDPRNGDTEAFF. The chain employs TRBV24-1 and TRBJ1-1; D call uncertain. With 3 bases removed from V and 3 bases from J, the gap between germline ends came to 13 bases. Germline CDR1 is KGHDR and CDR2 is SFDVKD. This CDR3 has 15 residues.

There are a few counts of this clonotype. The V call is TRBV7-8, the J call TRBJ2-5; D is unresolved. With 5 bases removed from V and 6 bases from J, the gap between germline ends came to 10 bases. This CDR3 spans 12 amino acids. Germline V lookup: CDR1 SGHVS, CDR2 FQNEAQ. The CDR3 sequence: CASSPIGQTQYF. DNA for the CDR3: TGTGCCAGCAGCCCCATCGGGCAGACCCAGTACTTC.

This clonotype has more than one count but fewer than ten. The chain joins TRBV6-5 to TRBJ2-2, with TRBD2 identical over 8 bases. The germline gives CDR1 MNHEY, CDR2 SVGAGI. There are 16 residues in the CDR3. V dropped 1 base and J dropped 1; count of bases not matched to a gene: 2. In DNA, the CDR3 is TGTGCCAGCAGTTACTTGAGCGGGAGGAACACCGGGGAGCTGTTTTTT. Translating gives CASSYLSGRNTGELFF.

This clonotype came up a few times. The rearrangement joins TRBV6-1 to TRBJ1-2; D is perhaps TRBD1 (5 bases). The CDR3 runs to 13 residues. Germline loops: CDR1 MNHNS, CDR2 SASEGT. Trimming took 1 base from V and 6 from J, leaving 9 bases between them. The CDR3 coding sequence is TGTGCCAGCAGTGAAGGCAGGGTTCATGGCTACACCTTC. Its protein product is CASSEGRVHGYTF.